This T cell receptor beta chain was recorded in a study of human CD8 memory T cell subsets. The CDR3 runs to 13 residues. Germline loops: CDR1 KGHSH, CDR2 LQKENI. Study observations and caveats: It was suggested by Chao1 estimates that stem-like memory T cells were more diverse than precursor exhausted T cells. Sequencing was confined to T cell receptor beta chains in the study. Effector memory cells lacked the similarly high diversity that stem-like memory and precursor exhausted T cells had.

Investigators built TCR beta libraries using UMI-labeled 5' RACE. Reprocessing the 5' RACE reads, TCRdb reports a single entry for every CDR3 protein and omits DNA. This sample contains over 5,500 distinct CDR3 sequences. Among CD8+ T cells, TPEX were CCR7+ PD-1+ TIGIT+ early memory cells with exhausted-like traits. For every subset, the RNA was derived from duplicate vials of more than 120,000 sorted CD8+ T cells. As concerns this clonotype: What it binds is unknown.

The rearrangement links TRBV18 to TRBJ1-4; TCRdb's assignment of TRBD1 cannot be checked, as there is no DNA. This sequence originates from a human donor in good health. Sequencing used CD8+ T cells from PBMCs. CDR3 sequence: CASSPDQGEKLFF.